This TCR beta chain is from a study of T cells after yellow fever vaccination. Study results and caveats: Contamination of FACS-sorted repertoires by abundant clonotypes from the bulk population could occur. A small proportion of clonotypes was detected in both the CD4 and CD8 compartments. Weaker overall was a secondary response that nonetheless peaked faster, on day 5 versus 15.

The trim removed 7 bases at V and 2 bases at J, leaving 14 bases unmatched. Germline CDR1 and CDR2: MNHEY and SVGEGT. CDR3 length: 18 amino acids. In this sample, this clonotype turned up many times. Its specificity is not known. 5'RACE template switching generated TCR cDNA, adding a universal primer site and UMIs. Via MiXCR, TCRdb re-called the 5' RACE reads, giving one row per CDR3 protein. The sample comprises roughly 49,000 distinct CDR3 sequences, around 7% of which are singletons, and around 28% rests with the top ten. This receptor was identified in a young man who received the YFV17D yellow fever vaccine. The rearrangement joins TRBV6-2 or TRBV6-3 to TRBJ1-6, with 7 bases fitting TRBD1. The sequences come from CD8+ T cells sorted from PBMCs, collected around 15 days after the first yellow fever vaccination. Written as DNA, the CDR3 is TGTGCCAGCACGACCCTCCCACAGGGGTTGACCTATAATTCACCCCTCCACTTT. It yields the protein CASTTLPQGLTYNSPLHF.